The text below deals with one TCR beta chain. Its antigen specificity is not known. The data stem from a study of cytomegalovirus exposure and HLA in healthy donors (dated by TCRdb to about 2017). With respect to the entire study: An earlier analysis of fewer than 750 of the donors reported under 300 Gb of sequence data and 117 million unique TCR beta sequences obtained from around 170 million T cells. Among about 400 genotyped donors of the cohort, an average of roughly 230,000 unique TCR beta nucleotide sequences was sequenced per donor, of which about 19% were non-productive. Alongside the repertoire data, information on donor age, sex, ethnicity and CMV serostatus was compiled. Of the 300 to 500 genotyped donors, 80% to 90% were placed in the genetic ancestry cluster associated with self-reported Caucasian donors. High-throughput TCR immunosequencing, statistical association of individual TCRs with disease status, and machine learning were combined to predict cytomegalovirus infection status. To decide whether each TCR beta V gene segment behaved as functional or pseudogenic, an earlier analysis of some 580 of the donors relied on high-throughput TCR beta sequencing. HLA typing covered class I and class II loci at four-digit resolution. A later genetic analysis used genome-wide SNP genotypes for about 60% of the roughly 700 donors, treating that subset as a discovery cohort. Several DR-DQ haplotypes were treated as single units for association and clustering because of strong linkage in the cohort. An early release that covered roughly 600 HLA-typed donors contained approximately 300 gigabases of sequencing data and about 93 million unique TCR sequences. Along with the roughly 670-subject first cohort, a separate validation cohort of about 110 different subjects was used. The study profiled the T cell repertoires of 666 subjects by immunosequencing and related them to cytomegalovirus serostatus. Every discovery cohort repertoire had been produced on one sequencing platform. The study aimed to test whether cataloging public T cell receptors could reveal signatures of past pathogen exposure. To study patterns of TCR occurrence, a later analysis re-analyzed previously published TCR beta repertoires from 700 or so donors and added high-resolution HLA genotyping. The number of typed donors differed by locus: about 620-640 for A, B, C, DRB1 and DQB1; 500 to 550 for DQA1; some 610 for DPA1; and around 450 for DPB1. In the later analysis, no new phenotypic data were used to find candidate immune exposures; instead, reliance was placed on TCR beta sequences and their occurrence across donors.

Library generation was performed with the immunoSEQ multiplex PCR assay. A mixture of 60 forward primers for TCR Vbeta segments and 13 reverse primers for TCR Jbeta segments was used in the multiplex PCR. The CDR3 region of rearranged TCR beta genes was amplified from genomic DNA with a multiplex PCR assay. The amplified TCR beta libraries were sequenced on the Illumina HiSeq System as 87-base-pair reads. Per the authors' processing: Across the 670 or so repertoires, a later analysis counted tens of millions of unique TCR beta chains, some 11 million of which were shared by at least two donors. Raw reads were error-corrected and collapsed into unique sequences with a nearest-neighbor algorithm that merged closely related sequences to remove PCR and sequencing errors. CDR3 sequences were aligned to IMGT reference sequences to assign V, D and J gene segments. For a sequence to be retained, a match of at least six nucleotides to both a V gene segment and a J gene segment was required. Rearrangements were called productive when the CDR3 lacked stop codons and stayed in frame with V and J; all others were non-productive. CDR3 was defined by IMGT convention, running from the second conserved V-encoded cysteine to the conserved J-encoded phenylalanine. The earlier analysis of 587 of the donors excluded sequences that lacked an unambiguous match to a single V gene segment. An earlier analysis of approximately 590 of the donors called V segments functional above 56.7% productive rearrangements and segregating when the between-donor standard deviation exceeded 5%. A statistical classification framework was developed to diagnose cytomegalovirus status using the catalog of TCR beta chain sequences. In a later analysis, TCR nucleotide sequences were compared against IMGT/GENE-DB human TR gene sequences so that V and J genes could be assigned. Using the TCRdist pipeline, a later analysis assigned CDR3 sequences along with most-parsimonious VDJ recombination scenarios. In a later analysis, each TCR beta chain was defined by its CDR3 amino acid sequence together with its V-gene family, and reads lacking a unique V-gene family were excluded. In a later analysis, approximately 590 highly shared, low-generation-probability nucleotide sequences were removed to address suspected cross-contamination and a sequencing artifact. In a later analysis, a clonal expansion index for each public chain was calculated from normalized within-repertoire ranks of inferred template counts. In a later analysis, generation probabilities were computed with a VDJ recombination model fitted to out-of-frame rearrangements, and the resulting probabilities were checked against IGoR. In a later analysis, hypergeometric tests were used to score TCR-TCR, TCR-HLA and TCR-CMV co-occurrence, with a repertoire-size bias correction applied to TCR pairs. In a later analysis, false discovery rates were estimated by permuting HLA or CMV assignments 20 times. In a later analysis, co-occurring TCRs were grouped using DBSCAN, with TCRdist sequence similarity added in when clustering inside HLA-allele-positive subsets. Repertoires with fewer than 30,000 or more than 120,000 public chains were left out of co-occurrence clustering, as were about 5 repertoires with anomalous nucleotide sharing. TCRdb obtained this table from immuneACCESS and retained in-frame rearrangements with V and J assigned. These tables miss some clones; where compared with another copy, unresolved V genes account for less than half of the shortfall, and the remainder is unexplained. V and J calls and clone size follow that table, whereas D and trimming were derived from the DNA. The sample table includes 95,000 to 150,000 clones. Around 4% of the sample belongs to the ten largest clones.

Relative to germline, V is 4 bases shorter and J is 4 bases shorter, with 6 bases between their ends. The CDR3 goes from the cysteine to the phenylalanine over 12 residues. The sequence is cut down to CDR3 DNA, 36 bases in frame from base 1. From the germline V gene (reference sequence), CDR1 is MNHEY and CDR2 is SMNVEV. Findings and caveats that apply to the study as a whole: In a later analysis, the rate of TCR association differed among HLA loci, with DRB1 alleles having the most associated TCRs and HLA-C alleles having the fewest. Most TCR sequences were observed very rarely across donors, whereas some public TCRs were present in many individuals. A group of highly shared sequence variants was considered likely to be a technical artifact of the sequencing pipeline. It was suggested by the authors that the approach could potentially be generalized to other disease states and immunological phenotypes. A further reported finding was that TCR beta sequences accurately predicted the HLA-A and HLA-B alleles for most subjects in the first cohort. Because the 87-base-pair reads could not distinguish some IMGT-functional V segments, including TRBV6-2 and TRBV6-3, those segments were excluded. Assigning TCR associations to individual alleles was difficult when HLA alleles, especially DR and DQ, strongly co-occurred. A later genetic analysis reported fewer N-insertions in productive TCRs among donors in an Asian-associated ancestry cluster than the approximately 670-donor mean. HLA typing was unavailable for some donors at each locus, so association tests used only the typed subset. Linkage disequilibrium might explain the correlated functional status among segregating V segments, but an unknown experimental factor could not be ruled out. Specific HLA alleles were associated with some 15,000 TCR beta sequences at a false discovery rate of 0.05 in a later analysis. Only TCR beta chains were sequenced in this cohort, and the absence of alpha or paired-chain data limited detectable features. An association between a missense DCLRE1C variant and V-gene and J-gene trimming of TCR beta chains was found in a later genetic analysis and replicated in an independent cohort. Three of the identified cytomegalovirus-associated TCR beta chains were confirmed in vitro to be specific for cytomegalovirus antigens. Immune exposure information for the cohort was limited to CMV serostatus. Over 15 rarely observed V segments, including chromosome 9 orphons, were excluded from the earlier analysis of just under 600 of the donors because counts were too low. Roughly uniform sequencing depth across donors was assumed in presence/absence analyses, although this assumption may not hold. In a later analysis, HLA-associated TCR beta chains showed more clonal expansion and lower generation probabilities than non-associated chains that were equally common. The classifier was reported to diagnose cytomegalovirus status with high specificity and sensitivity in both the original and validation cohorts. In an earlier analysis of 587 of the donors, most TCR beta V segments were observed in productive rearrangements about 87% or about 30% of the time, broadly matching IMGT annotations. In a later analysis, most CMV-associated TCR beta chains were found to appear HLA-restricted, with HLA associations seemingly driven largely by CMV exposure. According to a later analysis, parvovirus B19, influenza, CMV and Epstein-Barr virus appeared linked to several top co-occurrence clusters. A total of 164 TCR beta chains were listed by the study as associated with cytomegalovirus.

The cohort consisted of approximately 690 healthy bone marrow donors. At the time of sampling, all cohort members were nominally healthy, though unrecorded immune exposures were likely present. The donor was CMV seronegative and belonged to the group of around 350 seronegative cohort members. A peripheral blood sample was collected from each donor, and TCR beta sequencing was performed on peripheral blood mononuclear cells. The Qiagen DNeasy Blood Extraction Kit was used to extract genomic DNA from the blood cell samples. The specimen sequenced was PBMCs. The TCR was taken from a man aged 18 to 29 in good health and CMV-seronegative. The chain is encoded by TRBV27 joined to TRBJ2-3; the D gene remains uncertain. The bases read TGTGCCAGCAGTTCCCTTTCAGATACGCAGTATTTT. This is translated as CASSSLSDTQYF.